This TCR beta chain came from a study of breast tumors, draining lymph nodes, adjacent tissues. Study findings and constraints: Tumors had less TCR diversity than lymph nodes, more than nontumor tissue. Data fit most tumor T cells coming from lymph node, expanding in tumor. Luminal-like breast cancer showed significantly greater tumor-nontumor repertoire similarity than basal-like breast cancer did. Tumor T cell lymph node origin was a supported hypothesis, not proven.

Samples came from axillary lymph nodes draining the breast cancer. Each CDR3 protein is one row after TCRdb ran MiXCR on the multiplex PCR reads. The table shows 250,000 or so distinct CDR3 sequences, with over 30% occurring only once. This clonotype was observed at least ten times. Antigen unknown. Sequences were obtained from axillary lymph node tissue. The receptor was derived from a female donor with breast cancer. Some clones in this sample may be carry-over from other donors' samples.

The CDR3 DNA reads TGCGCCAGCAGCCCTGGAGTCGCGGGAGGGCTCGAGCAGTACTTC. This translates into CASSPGVAGGLEQYF. This chain joins TRBV5-1 and TRBJ2-7; 9 positions match TRBD2. Germline assignment: CDR1 SGHRS and CDR2 YFSETQ. V shed 4 bases and J 6 bases; nucleotides not matched to a gene: 11. The CDR3 extends over 15 amino acids.